The source of this T cell receptor beta chain is a study of CD8 T cells in ankylosing spondylitis. Study conclusions and caveats: It appeared that ankylosing spondylitis blood was characterized by a TCR beta motif of fewer than 10 highly homologous variants. Reportedly, matched ankylosing spondylitis synovial fluid was significantly enriched for disease-linked clones.

CDR1 is LGHDT, CDR2 YNNKEL, per germline (reference sequence). With 0 bases clipped from V and 7 bases from J, the junction kept 3 bases outside the gene matches. CDR3 length: 15 residues. Regarding this clonotype: What it binds is not known.

Researchers built TCR beta libraries using quantitative 5'-RACE with molecular barcodes. From the 5' RACE reads, TCRdb called clonotypes with MiXCR, one entry per CDR3 protein. In the table there are 700,000 to 1,000,000 distinct CDR3 sequences, 10% to 15% of which are singletons. Sequences were obtained from blood, either unsorted or a sorted T cell fraction (not recorded which). The sequence derives from a male donor with ankylosing spondylitis. This rearrangement joins TRBV3-1 to TRBJ1-6, with 7 bases fitting TRBD1. CDR3 in amino acids: CASSQDPGGNSPLHF. The CDR3 DNA is TGTGCCAGCAGCCAAGATCCAGGGGGAAATTCACCCCTCCACTTT. Filled out from reference TRBV3-1 and TRBJ1-6, the complete variable domain reads DTAVSQTPKYLVTQMGNDKSIKCEQNLGHDTMYWYKQDSKKFLKIMFSYNNKELIINETVPNRFSPKSPDKAHLNLHINSLELGDSAVYFCASSQDPGGNSPLHFGNGTRLTVT.